The 20 T cell receptor beta chains given below trace back to one sample, sequenced in a study of T cell clonality in common variable immunodeficiency. The antigens of these receptors remain unknown. The protocol was immunoSEQ multiplex PCR, while the TCRdb copy is restricted to in-frame clones and leaves out a portion. The table lists about 30,000 clones, with no singletons. Study conclusions and caveats: Common variable immunodeficiency TCR beta sequences reportedly had fewer deletions and N-nucleotide insertions.

What was sequenced was peripheral blood mononuclear cells. The origin of the receptors is a human donor with common variable immunodeficiency.

There are a few counts of this clone. The read stops 3 residues short of the end of the CDR3; the missing end is completed from the germline J gene. The chain uses TRBV19 and TRBJ2-2, with 11 nucleotides matching TRBD2. Germline trimming cut 6 bases from V and 3 bases from J; bases unmatched to any gene: 12. The germline gives CDR1 LNHDA, CDR2 SQIVND (reference sequence). CDR3 length: 18 amino acids. The chain's CDR3 is CASSSYFSGGADTGELFF. CDR3 DNA (partial): TGTGCCAGTAGCTCCTACTTTAGCGGGGGGGCCGACACCGGGGAG.

In its sample, this clone was seen a few times. Read data end 3 residues before the CDR3 end; the end is taken from the germline J gene. The chain has TRBV7-9 and TRBJ1-2, with 8 bases identical to TRBD1. Germline V gene sequence: CDR1 SEHNR, CDR2 FQNEAQ (reference sequence). J lost 4 bases, V lost 9 bases, and 10 bases had no gene match. This CDR3 comprises 14 residues. The CDR3 region is CASDHGDRGYGYTF. The covered CDR3 bases are TGTGCCAGTGACCACGGTGACAGGGGCTATGGC.

A word on this clone: Read sequence stops 3 residues before the CDR3 end, and the germline J gene provides the missing end. This chain links TRBV14 with TRBJ2-7; 8 bases fit TRBD1. This CDR3 has 14 amino acids. The V gene end was trimmed by 4 bases and the J gene end by 1 base; junction bases not matched to a gene: 3. CDR1 SGHDN and CDR2 FVKESK come from the germline V gene. The CDR3 protein is CASSLQGGSYEQYF. The CDR3 bases that were read are TGTGCCAGCAGCCTACAGGGGGGATCCTACGAG. Filled out from reference TRBV14 and TRBJ2-7, the complete variable domain reads EAGVTQFPSHSVIEKGQTVTLRCDPISGHDNLYWYRRVMGKEIKFLLHFVKESKQDESGMPNNRFLAERTGGTYSTLKVQPAELEDSGVYFCASSLQGGSYEQYFGPGTRLTVT.

This clone was recorded at least ten times. The read terminates 3 residues ahead of where the CDR3 ends, so the germline J gene completes it. Other DNA sequences within the sample encode an identical CDR3. V and J are TRBV30 and TRBJ2-3; a weak D match, TRBD1 (5 bases). The CDR3 totals 13 residues. Germline loops: CDR1 GTSNPN, CDR2 SVGIG (reference sequence). The germline V and J ends were trimmed by 1 base and 1 base, with 6 bases remaining between them. The part of the CDR3 DNA that was read is TGTGCCTGGAGTGAAGGGGGCACAGATACG. Translated, it gives CAWSEGGTDT. The whole CDR3 protein reads CAWSEGGTDTQYF.

As to this clone: The read terminates 3 residues ahead of where the CDR3 ends, so the germline J gene completes it. The chain combines TRBV7-2 with TRBJ2-7, with 8 bases that match TRBD2. The trim removed 4 bases at V and 3 bases at J, leaving 5 bases unmatched. CDR3 length: 14 residues. Germline V gene sequence: CDR1 SGHTA, CDR2 FQGNSA. The DNA read from the CDR3 is TGTGCCAGCAGCTCCCGGGGGGGATACTACGAG. Residues: CASSSRGGYYE. The full CDR3 protein reads CASSSRGGYYEQYF.

Of note for this clone: The sequenced fragment ends 3 residues before the CDR3 boundary, so the rest is inferred from the germline J gene. V is TRBV18 and J is TRBJ1-5; D not resolved. Germline lookup yields CDR1 KGHSH and CDR2 LQKENI. This CDR3 spans 16 amino acids. Trimming took 2 bases from V and 1 from J, leaving 12 bases between them. The CDR3 bases that were read are TGTGCCAGCTCACCAAAGCCAGGCGCAAGCAATCAGCCC. This codes for CASSPKPGASNQP. The CDR3 in full is CASSPKPGASNQPQHF. Together with reference TRBV18 and TRBJ1-5, the CDR3 gives the full variable domain: NAGVMQNPRHLVRRRGQEARLRCSPMKGHSHVYWYRQLPEEGLKFMVYLQKENIIDESGMPKERFSAEFPKEGPSILRIQQVVRGDSAAYFCASSPKPGASNQPQHFGDGTRLSIL.

This clone was picked up a small number of times. The CDR3 DNA, read in part, is TGTGCCAGCAGCTTAGCTCAAGGGACAAGGGGTGAG. Translation: CASSLAQGTRGE. The CDR3, in full, reads CASSLAQGTRGEQFF. The rearrangement uses TRBV7-9 and TRBJ2-1; D may be TRBD1 (6 bases). The read ends 3 residues early relative to the CDR3; the germline J gene fills the gap. V lost 0 bases and J 9 bases, leaving 15 bases between the germline ends. CDR1 is SEHNR, CDR2 FQNEAQ, per germline (reference sequence). The length of the CDR3 is 15 residues.

In this sample, this clone turned up many times. The read stops 3 residues short of the end of the CDR3; the missing end is completed from the germline J gene. The V and J genes are TRBV6-1 and TRBJ1-6, with D uncertain. The CDR3 totals 13 residues. V was shortened by 3 bases and J by 8 bases, with 8 bases between the two germline ends. The germline gives CDR1 MNHNS, CDR2 SASEGT. The CDR3 sequence is CASSDVLDSPLHF. The CDR3 DNA, read in part, is TGTGCCAGCAGTGACGTCTTAGATTCACCC.

This clone was recorded a few times. The missing CDR3 end, 3 residues past where the read stops, is filled in from the germline J gene. The J gene is TRBJ2-3, the V gene TRBV7-9, with D uncertain. Trimming removed 3 bases from V and 2 bases from J, with 12 bases in between. The germline gives CDR1 SEHNR, CDR2 FQNEAQ (reference sequence). The length of the CDR3 is 15 residues. CDR3 DNA, as far as it was read: TGTGCCAGCAGCTTCCTCCGGGTCTCCACAGATACG. Protein sequence: CASSFLRVSTDT. The full CDR3 protein is CASSFLRVSTDTQYF.

As for this clone: The read gets to within 3 residues of the CDR3 end, and the germline J gene fills in the rest. The chain has TRBV6-2 or TRBV6-3 and TRBJ2-3, with a weak D call TRBD2 (6 bases). This CDR3 region has 12 residues. Germline values: CDR1 MNHEY, CDR2 SVGEGT. The V gene lost 6 bases and the J gene lost 6 bases, with 10 bases spanning the gap. CDR3 DNA, as far as it was read: TGTGCCAGCAGAAACCTAGCGGATACG. Translation: CASRNLADT. In full, the CDR3 is CASRNLADTQYF.

This clone was observed a handful of times. Sequencing ends 3 residues short of the CDR3 end; the germline J gene provides the rest. The V and J genes are TRBV20-1 and TRBJ1-5, with TRBD1 as a possible D gene (6 bases). There are 13 residues in the CDR3. Trimming removed 3 bases from V and 4 bases from J, with 10 bases in between. The germline V gene encodes CDR1 DFQATT and CDR2 SNEGSKA (reference sequence). CDR3 residues: CSASRTENQPQHF. The sequenced part of the CDR3 DNA is TGCAGTGCTAGCAGGACAGAAAATCAGCCC.

Turning to this clone: The CDR3 end lies 3 residues beyond the end of the read and is filled in from the germline J gene. This chain links TRBV20-1 with TRBJ2-5; a possible D gene is TRBD1 (6 bases). This CDR3 has 14 residues. With 0 bases removed from V and 1 base from J, the gap between germline ends came to 9 bases. Germline V CDR1 and CDR2: DFQATT, SNEGSKA (reference sequence). CDR3 loop: CSARDIQGQETQYF. The sequenced part of the CDR3 DNA is TGCAGTGCTAGAGATATACAGGGCCAAGAGACC.

This clone was counted only a few times. From the germline J gene comes the end of the CDR3, since the read stops 3 residues before it. The chain joins TRBV19 to TRBJ2-1; maybe TRBD2 (6 bases). This CDR3 region has 15 residues. Germline CDR1 reads LNHDA; CDR2 reads SQIVND (reference sequence). V lost 5 bases and J lost 3, with 14 bases in between. The DNA read from the CDR3 is TGTGCCAGTAGTCGGCCACACGGGGGCTACAATGAG. Protein sequence: CASSRPHGGYNE. The CDR3 reads in full as CASSRPHGGYNEQFF.

This clone was detected many times. The CDR3 end falls 3 residues outside the read, so it is completed with the germline J gene. The chain joins TRBV14 to TRBJ2-3; 7 nucleotides match TRBD2. This CDR3 is 16 amino acids long. The V gene's germline CDR1 is SGHDN and CDR2 FVKESK. V trimming: 0 bases; J trimming: 2 bases; junction bases outside the gene matches: 5. CDR3 residues: CASSQEAGFATDTQYF. The sequenced part of the CDR3 DNA is TGTGCCAGCAGCCAAGAAGCGGGATTCGCCACAGATACG.

This clone was detected a few times. The CDR3 loop reads CASSLKGYQETQYF. CDR3 DNA, as far as it was read: TGTGCCAGTAGTCTTAAGGGGTACCAAGAGACC. The gene calls are TRBV19 and TRBJ2-5; D is perhaps TRBD1 (5 bases). The read halts 3 residues ahead of the CDR3 end, with the missing end drawn from the germline J gene. V was trimmed by 5 bases and J by 0 bases, leaving 10 bases between them. Germline V gene lookup returns CDR1 LNHDA and CDR2 SQIVND (reference sequence). This CDR3 has 14 amino acids.

Worth noting for this clone: The missing CDR3 end, 3 residues past where the read stops, is filled in from the germline J gene. The rearrangement links TRBV6-4 to TRBJ1-2; D perhaps matches TRBD1 (6 bases). V was cut by 3 bases and J by 0 bases, with 11 bases left in between. In germline, CDR1 is MRHNA, CDR2 SNTAGT. The CDR3 is 15 amino acids. The CDR3 loop is CASSETGLANYGYTF. The CDR3 DNA, read in part, is TGTGCCAGCAGTGAGACAGGACTTGCTAACTATGGC.

This clone was found a few times. From the germline J gene comes the end of the CDR3, since the read stops 3 residues before it. The chain recombines TRBV19 with TRBJ1-1, with D perhaps matching TRBD1 (6 bases). This CDR3 spans 12 amino acids. V dropped 7 bases and J dropped 5 bases, with 11 bases sitting between them. Germline CDR1 is LNHDA and CDR2 is SQIVND (reference sequence). The chain's CDR3 is CASTTGLTEAFF. The CDR3 bases that were read are TGTGCCAGTACTACAGGGTTAACTGAA.

There are many counts of this clone. From the germline J gene comes the end of the CDR3, since the read stops 3 residues before it. The rearrangement links TRBV7-9 to TRBJ1-2; possible D gene TRBD1, 6 bases. CDR1 is SEHNR, CDR2 FQNEAQ, per germline (reference sequence). CDR3 length: 15 residues. The sequenced part of the CDR3 DNA is TGTGCCAGCAGAACCGGGACACAAGGTGCTTCGGGC. Residues: CASRTGTQGASG. The full CDR3 is CASRTGTQGASGYTF. Full variable domain (missing parts from reference TRBV7-9 and TRBJ1-2): DTGVSQNPRHKITKRGQNVTFRCDPISEHNRLYWYRQTLGQGPEFLTYFQNEAQLEKSRLLSDRFSAERPKGSFSTLEIQRTEQGDSAMYLCASRTGTQGASGYTFGSGTRLTVV.

Regarding this clone: The CDR3 goes on 3 residues after the read ends, and that part is filled in from the germline J gene. The chain is built from TRBV19 and TRBJ2-1, with 7 bases fitting TRBD1. Germline CDR1 is LNHDA and CDR2 is SQIVND (reference sequence). Germline trimming cut 5 bases from V and 6 bases from J; bases unmatched to any gene: 7. The CDR3 has 14 amino acids. The sequenced CDR3 bases are TGTGCCAGTAGTCGGACACAGGGGACCAATGAG. Amino acids: CASSRTQGTNE. The CDR3, in full, reads CASSRTQGTNEQFF.

Points on this clone: Sequencing ends 3 residues short of the CDR3 end; the germline J gene provides the rest. This chain joins TRBV11-1 and TRBJ1-2; 7 nucleotides align to TRBD1. After removal of 5 bases from V and 4 bases from J, the junction contained 10 bases not matched to a gene. Germline CDR1 SGHAT, CDR2 FQDESV (reference sequence). The CDR3 sequence is 15 residues long. The sequenced part of the CDR3 DNA is TGTGCCAGCAGCCCCCGACAGGGAGAGTTCTATGGC. Translated: CASSPRQGEFYG. The full CDR3 protein reads CASSPRQGEFYGYTF.